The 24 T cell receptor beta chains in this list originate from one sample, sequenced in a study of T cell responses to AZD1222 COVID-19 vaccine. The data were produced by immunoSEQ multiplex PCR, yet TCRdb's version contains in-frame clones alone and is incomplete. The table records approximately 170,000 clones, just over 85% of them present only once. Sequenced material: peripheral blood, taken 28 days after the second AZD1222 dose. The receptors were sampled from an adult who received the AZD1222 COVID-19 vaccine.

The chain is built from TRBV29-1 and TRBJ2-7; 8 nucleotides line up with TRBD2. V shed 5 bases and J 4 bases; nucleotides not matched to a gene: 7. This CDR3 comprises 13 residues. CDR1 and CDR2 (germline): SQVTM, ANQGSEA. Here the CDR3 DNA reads TGCAGCGTTCTTACCGGACTAGCTTACGAGCAGTACTTC. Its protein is CSVLTGLAYEQYF.

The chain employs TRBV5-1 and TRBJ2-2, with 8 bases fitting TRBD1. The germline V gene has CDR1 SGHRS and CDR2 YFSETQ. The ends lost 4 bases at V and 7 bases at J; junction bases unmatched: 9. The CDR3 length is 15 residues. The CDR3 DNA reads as TGCGCCAGCAGCCCGACCCAGGGGGCGGGCGGGGAGCTGTTTTTT. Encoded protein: CASSPTQGAGGELFF.

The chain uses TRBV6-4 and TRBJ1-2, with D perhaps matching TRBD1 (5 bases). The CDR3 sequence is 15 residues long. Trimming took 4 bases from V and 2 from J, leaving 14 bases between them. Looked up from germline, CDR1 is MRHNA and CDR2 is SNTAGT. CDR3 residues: CASSVGGGSNYGYTF. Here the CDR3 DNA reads TGTGCCAGCAGTGTCGGGGGAGGTTCCAACTATGGCTACACCTTC.

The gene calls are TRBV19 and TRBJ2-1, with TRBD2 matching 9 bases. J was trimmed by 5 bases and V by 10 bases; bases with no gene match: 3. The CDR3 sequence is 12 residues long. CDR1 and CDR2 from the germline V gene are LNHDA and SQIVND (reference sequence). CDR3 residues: CATSSGDNEQFF. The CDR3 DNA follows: TGTGCCACCTCTAGCGGGGACAATGAGCAGTTCTTC. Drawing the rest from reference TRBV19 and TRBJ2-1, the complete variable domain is DGGITQSPKYLFRKEGQNVTLSCEQNLNHDAMYWYRQDPGQGLRLIYYSQIVNDFQKGDIAEGYSVSREKKESFPLTVTSAQKNPTAFYLCATSSGDNEQFFGPGTRLTVL.

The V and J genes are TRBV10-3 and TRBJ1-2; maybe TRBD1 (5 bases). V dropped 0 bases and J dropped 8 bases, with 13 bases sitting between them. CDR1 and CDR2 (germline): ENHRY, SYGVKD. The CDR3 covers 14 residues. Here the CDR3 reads CAISESGGTWGYTF. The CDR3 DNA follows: TGTGCCATCAGTGAGTCTGGAGGGACCTGGGGCTACACCTTC.

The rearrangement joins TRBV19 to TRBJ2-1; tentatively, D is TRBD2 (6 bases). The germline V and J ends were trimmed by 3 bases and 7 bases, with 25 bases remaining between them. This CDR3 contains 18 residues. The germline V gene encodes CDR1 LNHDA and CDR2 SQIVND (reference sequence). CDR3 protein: CASSIGAGGPGLDNEQFF. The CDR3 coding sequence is TGTGCCAGTAGTATTGGCGCAGGAGGGCCCGGGTTGGATAATGAGCAGTTCTTC.

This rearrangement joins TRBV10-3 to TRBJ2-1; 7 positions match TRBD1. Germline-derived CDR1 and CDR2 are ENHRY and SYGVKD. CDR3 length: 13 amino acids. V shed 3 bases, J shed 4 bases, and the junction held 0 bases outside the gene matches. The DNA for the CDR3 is TGTGCCATCAGTGAACAGGGGTACAATGAGCAGTTCTTC. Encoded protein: CAISEQGYNEQFF.

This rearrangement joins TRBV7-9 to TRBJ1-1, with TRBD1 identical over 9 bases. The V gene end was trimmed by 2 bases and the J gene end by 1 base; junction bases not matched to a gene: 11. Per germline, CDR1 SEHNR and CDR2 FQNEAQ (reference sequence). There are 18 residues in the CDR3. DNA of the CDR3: TGTGCCAGCAGCTTACCGGGACAGGGTATTACGAGGAACACTGAAGCTTTCTTT. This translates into CASSLPGQGITRNTEAFF.

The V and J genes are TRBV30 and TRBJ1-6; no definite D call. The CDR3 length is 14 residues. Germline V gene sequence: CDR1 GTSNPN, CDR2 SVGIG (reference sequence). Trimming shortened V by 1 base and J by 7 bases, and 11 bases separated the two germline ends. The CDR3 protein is CAWSGARSNSPLHF. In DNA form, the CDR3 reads TGTGCCTGGAGTGGCGCCCGTTCGAATTCACCCCTCCACTTT. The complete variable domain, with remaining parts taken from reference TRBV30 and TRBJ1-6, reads SQTIHQWPATLVQPVGSPLSLECTVEGTSNPNLYWYRQAAGRGLQLLFYSVGIGQISSEVPQNLSASRPQDRQFILSSKKLLLSDSGFYLCAWSGARSNSPLHFGNGTRLTVT.

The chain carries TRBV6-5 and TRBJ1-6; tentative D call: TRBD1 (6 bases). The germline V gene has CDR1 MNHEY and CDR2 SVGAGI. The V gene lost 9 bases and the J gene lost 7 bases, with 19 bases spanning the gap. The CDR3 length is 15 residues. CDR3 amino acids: CASKPATGTNSPLHF. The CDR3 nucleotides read TGTGCCAGTAAACCCGCGACAGGAACAAATTCACCCCTCCACTTT.

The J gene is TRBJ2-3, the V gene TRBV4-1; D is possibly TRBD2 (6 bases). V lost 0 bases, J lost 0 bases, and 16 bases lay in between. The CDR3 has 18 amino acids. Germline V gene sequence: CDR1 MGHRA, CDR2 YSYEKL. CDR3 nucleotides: TGCGCCAGCAGCCAAGATCGGGGCGGACTACCCAGCACAGATACGCAGTATTTT. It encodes CASSQDRGGLPSTDTQYF.

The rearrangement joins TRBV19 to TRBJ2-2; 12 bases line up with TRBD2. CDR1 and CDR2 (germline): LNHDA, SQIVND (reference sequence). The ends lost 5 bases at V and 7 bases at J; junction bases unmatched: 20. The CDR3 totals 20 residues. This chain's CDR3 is CASSYSGPGPSGGAGGELFF. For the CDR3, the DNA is TGTGCCAGTAGTTACTCCGGGCCCGGACCTAGCGGGGGGGCCGGCGGGGAGCTGTTTTTT.

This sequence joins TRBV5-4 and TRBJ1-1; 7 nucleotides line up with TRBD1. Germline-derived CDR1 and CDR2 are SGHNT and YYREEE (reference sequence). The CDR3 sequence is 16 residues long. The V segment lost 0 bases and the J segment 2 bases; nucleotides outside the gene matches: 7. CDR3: CASSLAKGAANTEAFF. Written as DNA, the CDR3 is TGTGCCAGCAGCTTGGCCAAGGGGGCGGCAAACACTGAAGCTTTCTTT.

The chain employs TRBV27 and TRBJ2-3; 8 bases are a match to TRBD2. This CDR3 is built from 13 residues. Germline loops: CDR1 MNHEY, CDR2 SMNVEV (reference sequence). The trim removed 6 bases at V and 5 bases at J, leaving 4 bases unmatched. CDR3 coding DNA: TGTGCCAGCAGGGGACTAGATCGAGATACGCAGTATTTT. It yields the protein CASRGLDRDTQYF.

In nucleotides, the CDR3 is TGTGCCACCAGCGGAGGCGATGGGGGGCACTACGAGCAGTACTTC. Its translation is CATSGGDGGHYEQYF. The chain has TRBV15 and TRBJ2-7; tentatively, D is TRBD1 or TRBD2 (6 bases each). From germline, CDR1 is LNHNV and CDR2 YYDKDF (reference sequence). Deletions cut 5 bases from V and 3 bases from J, with 17 bases between. The CDR3 runs 15 residues.

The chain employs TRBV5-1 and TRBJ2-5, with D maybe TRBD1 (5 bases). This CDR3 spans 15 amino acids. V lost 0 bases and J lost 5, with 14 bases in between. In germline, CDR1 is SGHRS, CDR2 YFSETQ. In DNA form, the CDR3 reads TGCGCCAGCAGCTTGGTAGAAGGGGCGCAGGAGACCCAGTACTTC. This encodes CASSLVEGAQETQYF.

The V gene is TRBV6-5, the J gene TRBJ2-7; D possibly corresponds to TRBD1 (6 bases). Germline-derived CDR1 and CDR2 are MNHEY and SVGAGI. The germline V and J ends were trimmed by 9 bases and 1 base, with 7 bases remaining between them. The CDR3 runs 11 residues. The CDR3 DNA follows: TGTGCCAGTGGACAGTCCTACGAGCAGTACTTC. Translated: CASGQSYEQYF.

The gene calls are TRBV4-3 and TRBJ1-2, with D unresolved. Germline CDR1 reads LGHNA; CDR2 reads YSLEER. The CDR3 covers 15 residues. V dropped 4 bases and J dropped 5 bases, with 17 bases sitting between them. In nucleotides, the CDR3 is TGCGCCAGCAGCCTCGGCGCAGACGCTTTTTATGGCTACACCTTC. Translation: CASSLGADAFYGYTF.

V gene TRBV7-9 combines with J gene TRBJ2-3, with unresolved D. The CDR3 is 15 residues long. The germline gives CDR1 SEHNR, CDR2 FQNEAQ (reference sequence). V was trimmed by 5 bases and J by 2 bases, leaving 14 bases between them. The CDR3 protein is CASSLAGSYTDTQYF. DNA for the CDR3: TGTGCCAGCAGCCTCGCAGGAAGTTACACAGATACGCAGTATTTT.

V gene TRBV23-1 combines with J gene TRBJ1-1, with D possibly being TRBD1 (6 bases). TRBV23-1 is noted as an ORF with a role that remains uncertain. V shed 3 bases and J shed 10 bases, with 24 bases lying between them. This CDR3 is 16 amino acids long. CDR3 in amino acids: CASSHVLMGGAGVAFF. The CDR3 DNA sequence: TGCGCCAGCAGTCACGTCCTGATGGGGGGGGCCGGCGTAGCTTTCTTT.

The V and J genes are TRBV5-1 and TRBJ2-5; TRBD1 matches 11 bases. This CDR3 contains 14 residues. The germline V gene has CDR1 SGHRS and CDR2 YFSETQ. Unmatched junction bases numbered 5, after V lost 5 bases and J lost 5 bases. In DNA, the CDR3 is TGCGCCAGCAGACGGACAGGGGGCGGGGAGACCCAGTACTTC. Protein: CASRRTGGGETQYF.

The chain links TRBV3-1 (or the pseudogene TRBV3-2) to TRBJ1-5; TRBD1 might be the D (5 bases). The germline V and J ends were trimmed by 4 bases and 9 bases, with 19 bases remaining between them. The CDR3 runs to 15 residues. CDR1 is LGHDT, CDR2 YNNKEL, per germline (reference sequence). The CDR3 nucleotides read TGTGCCAGCAGCCCAGGTCTGGATCAGGGTTGGCCCCAGCATTTT. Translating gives CASSPGLDQGWPQHF.

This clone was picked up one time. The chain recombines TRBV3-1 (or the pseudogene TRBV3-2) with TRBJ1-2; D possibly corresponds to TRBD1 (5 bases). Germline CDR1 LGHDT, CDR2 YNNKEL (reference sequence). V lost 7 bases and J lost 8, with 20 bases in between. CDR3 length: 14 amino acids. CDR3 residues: CASNLREGAGGYTF. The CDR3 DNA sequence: TGTGCCAGCAACCTAAGGGAGGGAGCAGGGGGCTACACCTTC.

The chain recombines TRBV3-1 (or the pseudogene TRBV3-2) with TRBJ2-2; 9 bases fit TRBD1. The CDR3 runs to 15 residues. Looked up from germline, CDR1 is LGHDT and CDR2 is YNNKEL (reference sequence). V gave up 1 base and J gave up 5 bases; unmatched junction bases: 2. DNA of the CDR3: TGTGCCAGCAGCCAAGTGGGGACAGGGACCGGGGAGCTGTTTTTT. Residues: CASSQVGTGTGELFF.